This entry lists 15 T cell receptor beta chains sequenced from one sample in a study of vaccination and CD4 T cells after COVID-19. Treatment reported: approximately 10-day PBMC culture with coronavirus spike peptide pools or control peptides (ViraFEST assay). Cultured CD4+ T-cell DNA underwent Oncomine TCR Beta short-read sequencing. From the PCR reads, TCRdb called clonotypes with MiXCR, one entry per CDR3 protein. Of under 30,000 distinct CDR3 sequences listed, roughly 68% are singletons. For these receptors, no antigen is known. The starting material was CD4+ T cells from blood, cultured in vitro, obtained after SARS-CoV-2 vaccination. All receptors come from a human donor who received a COVID-19 vaccine.

The rearrangement uses TRBV24-1 and TRBJ2-3; TRBD2 might be the D (5 bases). V lost 9 bases to trimming and J lost 2 bases, with 11 bases between them. The CDR3 contains 13 residues. The germline CDR1 and CDR2 sequences are KGHDR and SFDVKD. The CDR3 is CATSSGVTDTQYF. The CDR3 DNA reads as TGTGCCACCTCATCCGGGGTCACAGATACGCAGTATTTT.

A single count supports this clonotype. The rearrangement uses TRBV11-3 and TRBJ2-7; 9 bases fit TRBD2. There are 15 residues in the CDR3. J was trimmed by 7 bases and V by 1 base; bases with no gene match: 8. The germline V gene encodes CDR1 SGHNT and CDR2 YENEEA. The CDR3 DNA reads as TGTGCCAGCAGCTTAGGCGGCGGGGGGGCGGAAGAGCAGTACTTC. The encoded protein is CASSLGGGGAEEQYF.

V and J are TRBV19 and TRBJ1-2; tentatively, D is TRBD1 (5 bases). The CDR3 is 15 residues long. CDR1 and CDR2 from the germline V gene are LNHDA and SQIVND (reference sequence). V gave up 7 bases and J gave up 0 bases, with 15 bases separating them. The CDR3 here is CASNRDRVPNYGYTF. The CDR3 DNA sequence: TGTGCCAGTAACCGGGACCGGGTTCCTAACTATGGCTACACCTTC.

This chain connects TRBV7-8 to TRBJ2-1, with 11 bases lining up with TRBD2. The CDR3 extends over 16 amino acids. Germline V gene data show CDR1 as SGHVS and CDR2 as FQNEAQ. V lost 4 bases, J lost 4 bases, and 6 bases stayed unmatched. In DNA, the CDR3 is TGTGCCAGCAGCTGGGCTGGGACTAGCGGATACAATGAGCAGTTCTTC. Protein sequence: CASSWAGTSGYNEQFF.

This clonotype was observed a handful of times. The CDR3 spells CASSRTGTGGSGYTF. For the CDR3, the DNA is TGCGCCAGCAGCCGAACCGGGACAGGGGGCTCTGGCTACACCTTC. The chain combines TRBV4-1 with TRBJ1-2; TRBD1 matches at 12 bases. The trim removed 4 bases at V and 7 bases at J, leaving 7 bases unmatched. CDR1 and CDR2 (germline): MGHRA, YSYEKL. The CDR3 runs to 15 residues.

This clonotype appeared a single time. The rearrangement uses TRBV20-1 and TRBJ2-3, with D perhaps given as TRBD1 or TRBD2 (5 bases each). V was shortened by 0 bases and J by 1 base, with 14 bases between the two germline ends. The CDR3 runs 16 residues. CDR1 is DFQATT, CDR2 SNEGSKA, per germline (reference sequence). The CDR3 region is CSARDPGTVGTDTQYF. For the CDR3, the DNA is TGCAGTGCTAGAGATCCCGGGACGGTCGGCACAGATACGCAGTATTTT.

The V call is TRBV20-1, the J call TRBJ1-2, with 7 bases aligning to TRBD1. This CDR3 is built from 14 residues. Unmatched junction bases numbered 8, after V lost 4 bases and J lost 3 bases. Germline loops: CDR1 DFQATT, CDR2 SNEGSKA (reference sequence). The CDR3 nucleotides are TGCAGTGCTACGACAGGGCGGGGAGACTATGGCTACACCTTC. Translated: CSATTGRGDYGYTF.

This chain joins TRBV2 and TRBJ2-5; 15 nucleotides match TRBD2. The CDR3 has 16 amino acids. Germline CDR1 is SNHLY and CDR2 is FYNNEI. Trimming removed 6 bases from V and 2 bases from J; junction bases left unmatched: 4. CDR3 sequence reads: CASRPGLAGGQETQYF. Here the CDR3 DNA reads TGTGCCAGCAGGCCCGGACTAGCGGGGGGGCAAGAGACCCAGTACTTC.

A single count supports this clonotype. The chain joins TRBV2 to TRBJ1-6; possible D gene TRBD1, 5 bases. The CDR3 consists of 15 residues. CDR1 SNHLY and CDR2 FYNNEI come from the germline V gene. Trimming cost V 5 bases and J 7 bases, with 15 bases left between them. CDR3 sequence: CASSRSRRANSPLHF. The CDR3 DNA sequence: TGTGCCAGCAGTCGATCTCGCAGGGCGAATTCACCCCTCCACTTT. Using reference TRBV2 and TRBJ1-6 for the parts outside the CDR3, the full variable domain is EPEVTQTPSHQVTQMGQEVILRCVPISNHLYFYWYRQILGQKVEFLVSFYNNEISEKSEIFDDQFSVERPDGSNFTLKIRSTKLEDSAMYFCASSRSRRANSPLHFGNGTRLTVT.

This chain connects TRBV6-1 to TRBJ1-1, with D possibly TRBD1 on 6 matching bases. Trimming cost V 8 bases and J 0 bases, with 13 bases left between them. CDR3 length: 14 amino acids. The germline V gene has CDR1 MNHNS and CDR2 SASEGT. CDR3: CASLRTAMNTEAFF. CDR3 nucleotide sequence: TGTGCCAGCTTAAGGACAGCGATGAACACTGAAGCTTTCTTT.

The chain carries TRBV10-3 and TRBJ2-1, with 8 bases identical to TRBD1. J gave up 3 bases and V 9 bases, and 7 bases lay outside the gene matches. The CDR3 is 14 residues long. Germline V CDR1 and CDR2: ENHRY, SYGVKD. The CDR3 DNA reads TGTGCCATAGCACGCGACAGGGGCTACAATGAGCAGTTCTTC. The encoded protein is CAIARDRGYNEQFF.

V gene TRBV7-9 combines with J gene TRBJ1-1, with 9 bases that match TRBD1. The CDR3 runs to 15 residues. Germline loops: CDR1 SEHNR, CDR2 FQNEAQ (reference sequence). V was clipped by 1 base and J by 3 bases; unmatched bases: 3. The CDR3 nucleotides are TGTGCCAGCAGCTTAGAGACAGGGGGGTACACTGAAGCTTTCTTT. This sequence encodes CASSLETGGYTEAFF.

CDR3 sequence (DNA): TGCAGTGCTAGAGTTAGAGGGGTCAACTACGAGCAGTACTTC. This encodes CSARVRGVNYEQYF. The chain joins TRBV20-1 to TRBJ2-7; D is perhaps TRBD1 or TRBD2 (5 bases each). The CDR3 contains 14 residues. Trimming removed 1 base at V and 3 bases at J, with 13 bases between. Germline assignment: CDR1 DFQATT and CDR2 SNEGSKA (reference sequence).

The CDR3 is CASSTRLAGGGEQYF. CDR3 DNA sequence: TGTGCCAGCAGTACGAGACTAGCGGGGGGTGGTGAGCAGTACTTC. The chain joins TRBV6-2 or TRBV6-3 to TRBJ2-7; 13 nucleotides line up with TRBD2. The germline CDR1 and CDR2 sequences are MNHEY and SVGEGT. The trim removed 5 bases at V and 7 bases at J, leaving 8 bases unmatched. CDR3 size: 15 residues.

This clonotype was seen a few times. This sequence joins TRBV6-1 and TRBJ1-5, with 7 bases aligning to TRBD1. V lost 6 bases and J lost 0; bases outside the gene matches: 5. The CDR3 sequence is 15 residues long. Per the germline V gene, CDR1 is MNHNS and CDR2 is SASEGT. CDR3 protein: CASSQGDHSNQPQHF. The CDR3 bases are TGTGCCAGCAGCCAGGGGGATCATAGCAATCAGCCCCAGCATTTT.